This T cell receptor (beta chain) was captured in a study of cytomegalovirus exposure and HLA in healthy donors (dated by TCRdb to about 2017). About the study as a whole: In an earlier analysis of roughly 500 of the donors, less than 350 Gb of sequence data and some 100 million unique TCR beta sequences from about 190 million T cells were reported. About 300 gigabases of sequencing data and roughly 81 million unique TCR sequences made up an early release that covered approximately 700 HLA-typed donors. Of the 300 to 450 genotyped donors, 80% to 90% were placed in the genetic ancestry cluster associated with self-reported Caucasian donors. The aim of the study was to test whether cataloging public T cell receptors could identify signatures of past pathogen exposure. The study profiled the T cell repertoires of about 640 subjects by immunosequencing and related them to cytomegalovirus serostatus. Besides the first cohort of hundreds of subjects, a separate validation cohort made up of roughly 120 different subjects was used. To predict cytomegalovirus infection status, the study brought together high-throughput TCR immunosequencing, statistical association of individual TCRs with disease status, and machine learning. In a later analysis, previously published TCR beta repertoires from 500 to 750 donors were re-analyzed and high-resolution HLA genotyping was added so that TCR occurrence patterns could be studied. The later analysis used no new phenotypic data to find candidate immune exposures, relying instead on TCR beta sequences and their occurrence across donors. To decide whether each TCR beta V gene segment behaved as functional or pseudogenic, an earlier analysis of some 570 of the donors relied on high-throughput TCR beta sequencing. Donor age, sex, ethnicity and CMV serostatus were compiled alongside the repertoire data. A later genetic analysis used genome-wide SNP genotypes for about 65% of the 666 donors, treating that subset as a discovery cohort. All discovery cohort repertoires had been generated on a single sequencing platform. Both class I and class II loci were covered by HLA typing, at four-digit resolution. The number of donors typed differed by locus, with roughly 629-640 for A, B, C, DRB1 and DQB1, 522 for DQA1, 600 to 610 for DPA1, and around 450 for DPB1. Roughly 5 DR-DQ haplotypes were handled as single units for association and clustering because linkage in the cohort was strong. Among around 400 genotyped donors of the cohort, an average of approximately 220,000 unique TCR beta nucleotide sequences was sequenced per donor, of which about 19% were non-productive.

The method was the immunoSEQ multiplex PCR assay. For the multiplex PCR, a mixture combining 60 forward primers for TCR Vbeta segments and 13 reverse primers for TCR Jbeta segments was used. Amplification of the CDR3 region of rearranged TCR beta genes was performed with a multiplex PCR assay on genomic DNA. The Illumina HiSeq System was used to sequence the amplified TCR beta libraries as 87-base-pair reads. Under the source paper's analysis protocol: A later analysis counted some 74 million unique TCR beta chains across the 600 to 850 repertoires, and 9 million to 14 million of these chains were shared by at least two donors. Raw reads were error-corrected and collapsed into unique sequences by a nearest-neighbor algorithm in which closely related sequences were merged to remove PCR and sequencing errors. V, D and J gene segments were assigned by aligning CDR3 sequences to IMGT reference sequences. For a sequence to be retained, a match of at least six nucleotides to both a V gene segment and a J gene segment was required. Rearrangements were classified as productive when the CDR3 lacked stop codons and remained in frame with V and J, and all other rearrangements were classified as non-productive. Following IMGT convention, CDR3 was defined as the stretch from the second conserved V-encoded cysteine up to the conserved J-encoded phenylalanine. Sequences without an unambiguous match to a single V gene segment were excluded from the earlier analysis of 450 to 650 of the donors. In an earlier analysis of a few hundred of the donors, V segments were called functional above 56.7% productive rearrangements and were called segregating when the between-donor standard deviation exceeded 5%. To diagnose cytomegalovirus status from the catalog of TCR beta chain sequences, a statistical classification framework was built. A later analysis assigned V and J genes by comparing TCR nucleotide sequences with IMGT/GENE-DB human TR gene sequences. Using the TCRdist pipeline, a later analysis assigned CDR3 sequences along with most-parsimonious VDJ recombination scenarios. In a later analysis, every TCR beta chain was defined by the combination of its CDR3 amino acid sequence and its V-gene family, and reads without a unique V-gene family were dropped. A later analysis removed roughly 590 highly shared, low-generation-probability nucleotide sequences to deal with suspected cross-contamination and a sequencing artifact. A later analysis calculated a clonal expansion index for each public chain from normalized within-repertoire ranks of inferred template counts. In a later analysis, generation probabilities were computed with a VDJ recombination model fitted to out-of-frame rearrangements, and the resulting probabilities were checked against IGoR. Hypergeometric tests were used in a later analysis to score TCR-TCR, TCR-HLA and TCR-CMV co-occurrence, with a repertoire-size bias correction applied to the TCR pairs. A later analysis estimated false discovery rates by permuting HLA or CMV assignments 20 times. A later analysis grouped co-occurring TCRs with DBSCAN, adding TCRdist sequence similarity when clustering within HLA-allele-positive subsets. Repertoires with fewer than 30,000 or more than 120,000 public chains, plus five repertoires with anomalous nucleotide sharing, were excluded from co-occurrence clustering. Here the immuneACCESS table is served through TCRdb, limited to in-frame sequences with V and J called. Missing clones are a known gap in these copies; in checked studies unresolved V genes cover under half, and the rest lacks a known reason. The V and J calls and clone size are taken from that table; D and trimming were inferred from the DNA. Within this sample are about 170,000 clones, with 75% to 80% of them counted one time only. Of the sample, just under 1% is held by the ten largest clones.

CDR1 and CDR2, looked up from the germline V gene, are SGDLS and YYNGEE. Reading from cysteine to phenylalanine, the CDR3 counts 13 amino acids. The DNA shown is the 39-base CDR3, in frame from base 1. V is shortened by 0 bases, J by 7 bases, and the region joining them spans 10 bases. The research as a whole found: In both the original and validation cohorts, the classifier was reported to diagnose cytomegalovirus status with high specificity and sensitivity. In a later analysis, HLA-associated TCR beta chains showed more clonal expansion and lower generation probabilities than non-associated chains that were equally common. Across donors, most TCR sequences were observed very rarely, whereas some public TCRs were present in many individuals. An earlier analysis of around 540 of the donors showed that most TCR beta V segments appeared in productive rearrangements either about 87% or about 30% of the time, which broadly matched IMGT annotations. Most CMV-associated TCR beta chains appeared to be HLA-restricted in a later analysis, and the HLA associations seemed to be driven largely by CMV exposure. When HLA alleles, especially DR and DQ, strongly co-occurred, TCR associations were difficult to assign to individual alleles. The cohort was sequenced for TCR beta chains only, and without alpha or paired-chain data the features that could be detected were limited. A few of the identified cytomegalovirus-associated TCR beta chains were confirmed in vitro to be specific for cytomegalovirus antigens. Several of the top co-occurrence clusters appeared to be linked to parvovirus B19, influenza, CMV and Epstein-Barr virus, according to a later analysis. A later analysis associated 16,951 TCR beta sequences with specific HLA alleles at a false discovery rate of 0.05. Because counts were too low, about 18 rarely observed V segments, including chromosome 9 orphons, were left out of the earlier analysis of several hundred of the donors. The sequencing pipeline was judged likely to have produced a cluster of highly shared sequence variants as a technical artifact. The authors suggested that the approach could potentially be extended to other disease states and immunological phenotypes. Because HLA typing was unavailable for some donors at each locus, only the typed subset was used in association tests. The study gave a list of about 150 TCR beta chains associated with cytomegalovirus. Some IMGT-functional V segments, including TRBV6-2 and TRBV6-3, could not be distinguished by the 87-base-pair reads and were therefore excluded. In a later genetic analysis, a missense DCLRE1C variant was associated with V-gene and J-gene trimming of TCR beta chains, and the association was replicated in an independent cohort. A later analysis found that TCR association rates varied across HLA loci, with DRB1 alleles showing the most associated TCRs and HLA-C alleles the fewest. Sequencing depth was assumed to be roughly uniform across donors in the presence/absence analyses, though that assumption may not hold. Correlated functional status among segregating V segments might reflect linkage disequilibrium, but an unknown experimental factor could not be ruled out. A further reported finding was that TCR beta sequences accurately predicted the HLA-A and HLA-B alleles for most subjects in the first cohort. In a later genetic analysis, fewer N-insertions in productive TCRs were reported among donors in an Asian-associated ancestry cluster than the roughly 700-donor mean. Immune exposure information for the cohort was limited to CMV serostatus.

As regards this clone: Its target antigen remains unknown. Per-base quality was not reported, and no clone a single base away is much larger than it.

In total, approximately 610 healthy bone marrow donors made up the cohort. Cohort members were all nominally healthy when sampled, although unrecorded immune exposures were likely present. The donor was CMV seropositive and belonged to the group of 250 to 300 seropositive cohort members. A peripheral blood sample was provided by each donor, and peripheral blood mononuclear cells were used for TCR beta sequencing. Genomic DNA extraction from the blood cell samples was performed with the Qiagen DNeasy Blood Extraction Kit. This chain joins TRBV9 to TRBJ1-1, with an unclear D gene assignment. This clonotype was obtained from a woman in her 50s in good health and CMV-seropositive. Material for sequencing was PBMCs. The encoded CDR3 is CASSVGFRGEAFF. At the DNA level, the sequence is TGTGCCAGCAGCGTAGGGTTTCGCGGTGAAGCTTTCTTT.